This T cell receptor beta chain came from a study of blood T cell repertoires in COVID-19. Measured with immunoSEQ multiplex PCR; TCRdb has only the in-frame clones, and not every one. The sample includes some 42,000 clones, about 90% of them seen just once. Germline V lookup: CDR1 LGHNA, CDR2 YNFKEQ. The junction had 10 bases not matched to a gene; V was cut back by 0 bases and J by 5 bases. There are 18 residues in the CDR3. The receptor was isolated from a man aged 45-65 years with active COVID-19. The sequenced sample consisted of peripheral blood. The gene calls are TRBV4-2 and TRBJ2-7; TRBD2 matches 13 bases. In DNA form, the CDR3 reads TGTGCCAGCAGCCAAGATACTCCGACTAGCGGGAGGTCCAACGAGCAGTACTTC. Protein: CASSQDTPTSGRSNEQYF.